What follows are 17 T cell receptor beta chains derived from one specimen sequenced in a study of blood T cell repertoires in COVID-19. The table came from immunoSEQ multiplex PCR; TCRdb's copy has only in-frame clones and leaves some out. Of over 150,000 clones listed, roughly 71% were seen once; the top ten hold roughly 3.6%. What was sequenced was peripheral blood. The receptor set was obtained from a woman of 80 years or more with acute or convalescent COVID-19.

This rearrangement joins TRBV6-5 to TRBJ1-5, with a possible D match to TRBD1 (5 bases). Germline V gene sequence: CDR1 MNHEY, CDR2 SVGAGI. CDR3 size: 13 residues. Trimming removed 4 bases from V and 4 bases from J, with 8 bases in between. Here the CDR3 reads CASSSAGNQPQHF. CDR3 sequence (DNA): TGTGCCAGCAGTTCAGCAGGGAATCAGCCCCAGCATTTT.

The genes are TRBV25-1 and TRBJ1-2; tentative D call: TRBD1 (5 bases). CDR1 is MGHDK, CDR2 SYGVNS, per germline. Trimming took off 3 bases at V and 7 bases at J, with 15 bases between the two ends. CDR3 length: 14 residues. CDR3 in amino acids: CASSESTGFGGYTF. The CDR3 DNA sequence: TGTGCCAGCAGTGAGAGCACAGGATTCGGTGGCTACACCTTC.

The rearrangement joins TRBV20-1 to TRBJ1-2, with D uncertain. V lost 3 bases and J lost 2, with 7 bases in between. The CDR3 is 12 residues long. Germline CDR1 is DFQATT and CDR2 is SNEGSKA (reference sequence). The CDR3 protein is CSASGGNYGYTF. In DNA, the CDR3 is TGCAGTGCTAGTGGCGGCAACTATGGCTACACCTTC.

The CDR3 sequence: CASSQDPSGETGELFF. Written as DNA, the CDR3 is TGTGCCAGCAGCCAAGACCCCTCGGGAGAGACCGGGGAGCTGTTTTTT. The chain combines TRBV4-2 with TRBJ2-2; D perhaps matches TRBD2 (6 bases). Trimming removed 0 bases from V and 5 bases from J, with 13 bases in between. CDR3 size: 16 residues. Per germline, CDR1 LGHNA and CDR2 YNFKEQ.

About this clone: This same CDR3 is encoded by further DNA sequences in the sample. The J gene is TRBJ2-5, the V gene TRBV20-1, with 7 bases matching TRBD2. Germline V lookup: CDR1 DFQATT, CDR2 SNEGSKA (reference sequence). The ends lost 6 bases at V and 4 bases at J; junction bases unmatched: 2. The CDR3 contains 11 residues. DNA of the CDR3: TGCAGTGCCAGGACTAGAGAGACCCAGTACTTC. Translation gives CSARTRETQYF.

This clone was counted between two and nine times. CDR3 sequence: CASSLGQTTNEKLFF. The CDR3 nucleotides read TGTGCCAGCAGCTTAGGACAAACAACTAATGAAAAACTGTTTTTT. The chain couples TRBV11-2 to TRBJ1-4; no clear D gene. This CDR3 is built from 15 residues. Trimming removed 1 base from V and 0 bases from J, with 6 bases in between. The V gene's germline CDR1 is SGHAT and CDR2 FQNNGV.

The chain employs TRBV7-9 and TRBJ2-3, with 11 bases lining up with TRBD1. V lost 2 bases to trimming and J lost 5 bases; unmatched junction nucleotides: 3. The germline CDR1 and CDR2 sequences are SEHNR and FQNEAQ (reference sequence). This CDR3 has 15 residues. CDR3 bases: TGTGCCAGCAGCTTAAGGACAGGGGGCAGAGATACGCAGTATTTT. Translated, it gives CASSLRTGGRDTQYF. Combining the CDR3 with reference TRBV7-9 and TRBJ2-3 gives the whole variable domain DTGVSQNPRHKITKRGQNVTFRCDPISEHNRLYWYRQTLGQGPEFLTYFQNEAQLEKSRLLSDRFSAERPKGSFSTLEIQRTEQGDSAMYLCASSLRTGGRDTQYFGPGTRLTVL.

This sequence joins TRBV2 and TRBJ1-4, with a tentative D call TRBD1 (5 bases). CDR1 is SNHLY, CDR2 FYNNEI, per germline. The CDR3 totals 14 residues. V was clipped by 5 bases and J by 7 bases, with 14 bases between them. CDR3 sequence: CASSRGGVGEKLFF. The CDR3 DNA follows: TGTGCCAGCAGTAGGGGAGGGGTCGGTGAAAAACTGTTTTTT.

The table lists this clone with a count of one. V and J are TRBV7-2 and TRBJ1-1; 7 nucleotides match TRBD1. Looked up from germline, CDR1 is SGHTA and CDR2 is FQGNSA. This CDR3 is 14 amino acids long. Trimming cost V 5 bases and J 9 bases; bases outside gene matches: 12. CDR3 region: CASSLLDRVGQAFF. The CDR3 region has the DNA TGTGCCAGCAGCCTCCTCGACAGGGTTGGACAAGCTTTCTTT.

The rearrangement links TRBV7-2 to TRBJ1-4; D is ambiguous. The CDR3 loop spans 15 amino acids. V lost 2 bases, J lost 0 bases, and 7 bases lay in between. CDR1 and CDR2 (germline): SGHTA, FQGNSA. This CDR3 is CASSLSTATNEKLFF. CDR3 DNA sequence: TGTGCCAGCAGCTTATCTACTGCAACTAATGAAAAACTGTTTTTT.

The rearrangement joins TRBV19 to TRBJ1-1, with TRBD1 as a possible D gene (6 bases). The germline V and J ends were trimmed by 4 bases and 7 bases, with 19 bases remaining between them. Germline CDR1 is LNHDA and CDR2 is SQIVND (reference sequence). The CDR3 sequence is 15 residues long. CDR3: CASSRHGDRPGEAFF. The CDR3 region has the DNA TGTGCCAGTAGTAGGCATGGCGACAGGCCCGGTGAAGCTTTCTTT.

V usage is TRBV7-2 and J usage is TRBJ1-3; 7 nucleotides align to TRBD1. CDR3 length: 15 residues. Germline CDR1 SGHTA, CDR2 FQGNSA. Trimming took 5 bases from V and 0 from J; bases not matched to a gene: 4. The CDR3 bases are TGTGCCAGCAGCCGGGACAGAAACTCTGGAAACACCATATATTTT. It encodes CASSRDRNSGNTIYF.

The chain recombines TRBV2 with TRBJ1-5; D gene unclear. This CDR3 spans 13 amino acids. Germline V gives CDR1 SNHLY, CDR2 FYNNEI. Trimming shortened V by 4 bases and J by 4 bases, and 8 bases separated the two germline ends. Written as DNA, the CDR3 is TGTGCCAGCAGTGCGGAGGGAAATCAGCCCCAGCATTTT. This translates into CASSAEGNQPQHF.

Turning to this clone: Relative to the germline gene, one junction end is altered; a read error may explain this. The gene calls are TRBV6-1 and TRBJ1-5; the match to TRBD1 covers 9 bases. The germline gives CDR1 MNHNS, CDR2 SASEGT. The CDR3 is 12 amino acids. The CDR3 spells CASSDLQGARVF. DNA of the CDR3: TGTGCCAGCAGTGACCTACAGGGGGCTCGCGTTTTT.

CDR3 DNA sequence: TGTGCCAGCAGCTCAAAGGCAGGGCACACAGATACGCAGTATTTT. Translation gives CASSSKAGHTDTQYF. The V and J genes are TRBV7-9 and TRBJ2-3; D is perhaps TRBD1 (5 bases). Trimming removed 4 bases at V and 2 bases at J, with 13 bases between. In germline, CDR1 is SEHNR, CDR2 FQNEAQ (reference sequence). This CDR3 region has 15 residues.

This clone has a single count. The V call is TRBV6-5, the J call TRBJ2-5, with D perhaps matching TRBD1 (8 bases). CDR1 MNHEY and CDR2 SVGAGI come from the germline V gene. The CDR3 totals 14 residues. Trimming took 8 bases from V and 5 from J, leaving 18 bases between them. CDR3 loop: CASLQGGAVETQYF. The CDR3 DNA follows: TGTGCCAGCCTACAGGGGGGGGCGGTGGAGACCCAGTACTTC.

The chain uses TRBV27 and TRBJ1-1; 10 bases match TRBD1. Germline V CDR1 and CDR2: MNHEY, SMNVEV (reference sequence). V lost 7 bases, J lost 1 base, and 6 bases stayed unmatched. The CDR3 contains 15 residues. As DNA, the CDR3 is TGTGCCAGCACCAAGGGACAGGGGAGGAACACTGAAGCTTTCTTT. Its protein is CASTKGQGRNTEAFF.